This TCR beta chain was retrieved from a study of T-cell memory formation after mild COVID-19. Overall study context: TCR clusters largely stayed donor specific. Findings and limits, study-wide: Contracting clones localized mainly to CM and EM when CD4+ and mainly to EMRA when CD8+.

TCRdb analysed the 5' RACE reads with MiXCR anew, one entry per CDR3 protein. Of 350,000 or so distinct CDR3 sequences in the sample, roughly 20% were seen once. As concerns this clonotype: Its antigen is as yet unknown.

Germline V lookup: CDR1 DFQATT, CDR2 SNEGSKA (reference sequence). The V segment lost 1 base and the J segment 3 bases; nucleotides outside the gene matches: 3. The length of the CDR3 is 15 residues. The sequenced material came from PBMCs or a T cell subset sorted from them (not recorded which). The receptor comes from a man younger than 35 who had mild COVID-19 (a few samples of this study predate the infection). Cell type and time point are not known. The J gene is TRBJ1-2, the V gene TRBV20-1; 12 nucleotides match TRBD1. CDR3 nucleotide sequence: TGCAGTGCTAGAGGGGACAGGGGGCGAGACTATGGCTACACCTTC. Protein: CSARGDRGRDYGYTF.